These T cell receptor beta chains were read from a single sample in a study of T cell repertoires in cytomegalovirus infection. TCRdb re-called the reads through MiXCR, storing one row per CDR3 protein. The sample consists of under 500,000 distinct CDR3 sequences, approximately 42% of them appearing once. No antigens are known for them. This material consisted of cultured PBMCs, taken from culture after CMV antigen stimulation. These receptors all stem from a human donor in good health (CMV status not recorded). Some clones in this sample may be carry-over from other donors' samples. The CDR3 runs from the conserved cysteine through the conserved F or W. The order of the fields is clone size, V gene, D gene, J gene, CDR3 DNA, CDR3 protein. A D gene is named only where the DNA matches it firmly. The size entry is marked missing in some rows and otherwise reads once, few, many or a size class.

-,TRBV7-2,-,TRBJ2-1,TGTGCCAGCAGCTTAGATCCCAGGGGTAACAATGAGCAGTTCTTC,CASSLDPRGNNEQFF
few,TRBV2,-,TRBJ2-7,TGTGCCAGCAGCGCTCTGGCACAGCAGTACTTC,CASSALAQQYF
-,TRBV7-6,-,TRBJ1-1,TGTGCCAGCAGCTCAGAATTGCACGCTGAAGCTTTCTTT,CASSSELHAEAFF
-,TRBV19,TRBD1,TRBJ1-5,TGTGCCAGTAGCCCCACCCGGGACAGGGGGTTCAATCAGCCCCAGCATTTT,CASSPTRDRGFNQPQHF
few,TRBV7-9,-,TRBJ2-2,TGTGCCAGCAGCTCAGTGAACACCGGGGAGCTGTTTTTT,CASSSVNTGELFF
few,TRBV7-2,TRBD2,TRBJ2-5,TGTGCCAGCAGCCGTCAAGCGGGGGGTGAGACCCAGTACTTC,CASSRQAGGETQYF
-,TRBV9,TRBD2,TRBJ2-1,TGTGCCAGCAGCGTATTCGTAGCGGGAAGCTCCTACAATGAGCAGTTCTTC,CASSVFVAGSSYNEQFF
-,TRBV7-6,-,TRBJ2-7,TGTGCCAGCAGCCCTTTCTCCCGCGTCTACGAGCAGTACTTC,CASSPFSRVYEQYF
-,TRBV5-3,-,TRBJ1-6,TGTGCCAGCAGCCTCGGGGGCCCGGGAACAGTTGGCTCACCCCTCCACTTT,CASSLGGPGTVGSPLHF
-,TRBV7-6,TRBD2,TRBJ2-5,TGTGCCAGCAGCTTTGCCGGGAGGGGGGAGACCCAGTACTTC,CASSFAGRGETQYF
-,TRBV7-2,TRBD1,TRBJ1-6,TGTGCCAGCAGCTTAGGCTTTGGGACAGGGGCGAGTAATTCACCCCTCCACTTT,CASSLGFGTGASNSPLHF
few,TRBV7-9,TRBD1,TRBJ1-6,TGTGCCAGCAGCCAACAGGGGGCCTATAATTCACCCCTCCACTTT,CASSQQGAYNSPLHF
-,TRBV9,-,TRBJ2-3,TGTGCCAGCAGCGTAGCAACAGATACGCAGTATTTT,CASSVATDTQYF